The 12 T cell receptor beta chains given below trace back to one sample, sequenced in a study of T cell repertoires in cytomegalovirus infection. TCRdb re-analysed the reads in MiXCR, keeping a single row per CDR3 protein. The data show roughly 180,000 distinct CDR3 sequences, about 20% seen once. No antigen is known for these receptors. The input for sequencing was CD8+ T cells from cultured PBMCs, taken from culture after CMV antigen stimulation. The receptors were gathered from a human donor in good health (CMV status not recorded). Some clones in this sample may be carry-over from other donors' samples.

The chain has TRBV6-2 or TRBV6-3 and TRBJ1-2; D might be TRBD1 (5 bases). Trimming removed 1 base from V and 0 bases from J, with 9 bases in between. Germline V gene sequence: CDR1 MNHEY, CDR2 SVGEGT. This CDR3 is built from 15 residues. The CDR3 coding sequence is TGTGCCAGCAGTTACTTGACAGCAGCTAACTATGGCTACACCTTC. This encodes CASSYLTAANYGYTF.

This clonotype was observed a few times. The chain links TRBV6-6 to TRBJ2-5; D is possibly TRBD1 (5 bases). The V gene's germline CDR1 is MNHNY and CDR2 SVGAGI (reference sequence). Trimming pared 0 bases from V and 5 bases from J, leaving 10 bases between. CDR3 size: 14 residues. The CDR3 protein is CASSYSARGETQYF. The CDR3 bases are TGTGCCAGCAGTTACTCAGCTAGGGGCGAGACCCAGTACTTC.

The chain joins TRBV4-2 to TRBJ1-2; no clear D. Trimming left V 0 bases short and J 4 bases short, with 9 bases between. The CDR3 sequence is 14 residues long. Germline V gives CDR1 LGHNA, CDR2 YNFKEQ. The DNA for the CDR3 is TGTGCCAGCAGCCAAGAGGTCGGAGGCTATGGCTACACCTTC. This gives the protein CASSQEVGGYGYTF.

This CDR3 reads CASSLEGTTTNEKLFF. CDR3 DNA: TGTGCCAGCAGCTTAGAGGGAACAACAACTAATGAAAAACTGTTTTTT. The J gene is TRBJ1-4, the V gene TRBV7-2; D is undetermined. Germline CDR1 and CDR2: SGHTA and FQGNSA. V gave up 1 base and J gave up 0 bases, with 9 bases separating them. The CDR3 is made up of 16 amino acids.

The chain links TRBV9 to TRBJ1-2, with 10 bases identical to TRBD1. From germline, CDR1 is SGDLS and CDR2 YYNGEE. This CDR3 is built from 14 residues. Losses at the gene ends were 4 bases for V and 7 bases for J; bases not matched to a gene: 7. The CDR3 protein is CASSQGDRGLGYTF. The CDR3 nucleotides are TGTGCCAGCAGCCAGGGGGACAGGGGACTTGGCTACACCTTC. Supplemented by reference TRBV9 and TRBJ1-2, the full variable domain reads DSGVTQTPKHLITATGQRVTLRCSPRSGDLSVYWYQQSLDQGLQFLIQYYNGEERAKGNILERFSAQQFPDLHSELNLSSLELGDSALYFCASSQGDRGLGYTFGSGTRLTVV.

V is TRBV11-2 and J is TRBJ1-6, with 7 nucleotides matching TRBD1. CDR3 size: 15 residues. V shed 3 bases, J shed 6 bases, and the junction held 5 bases outside the gene matches. From germline, CDR1 is SGHAT and CDR2 FQNNGV. For the CDR3, the DNA is TGTGCCAGCAGCTTCGACGCAGGGGGTAATTCACCCCTCCACTTT. It yields the protein CASSFDAGGNSPLHF.

This clonotype was counted once. The CDR3 DNA reads as TGTGCCAGCAGTACCACTGCGACAGAGGGAAACACTGAAGCTTTCTTT. Translation: CASSTTATEGNTEAFF. V usage is TRBV6-2 or TRBV6-3 and J usage is TRBJ1-1, with D perhaps matching TRBD1 (5 bases). The CDR3 totals 16 residues. V lost 5 bases to trimming and J lost 2 bases, with 18 bases between them. In germline, CDR1 is MNHEY, CDR2 SVGEGT.

This clonotype was observed a few times. The rearrangement uses TRBV4-1 and TRBJ2-2, with 10 bases fitting TRBD1. Germline CDR1 MGHRA, CDR2 YSYEKL. V was pared by 8 bases and J by 0 bases, with 3 bases of the junction left unmatched. The CDR3 loop spans 15 amino acids. The CDR3 DNA reads as TGCGCCAGCGAGGGGACAGGGGCGAACACCGGGGAGCTGTTTTTT. As protein: CASEGTGANTGELFF.

J is TRBJ2-3 and V is TRBV6-1; 9 positions agree with TRBD2. Germline V gene sequence: CDR1 MNHNS, CDR2 SASEGT. V shed 5 bases and J 2 bases; nucleotides not matched to a gene: 5. The CDR3 totals 15 residues. The DNA of the CDR3 is TGTGCCAGCAGTCCTAGCGGGGCAGTCACAGATACGCAGTATTTT. This sequence encodes CASSPSGAVTDTQYF.

This clonotype was found a few times. The gene calls are TRBV4-3 and TRBJ1-1, with D maybe TRBD1 (5 bases). This CDR3 is 15 amino acids long. The germline gives CDR1 LGHNA, CDR2 YSLEER. Trimming cost V 0 bases and J 8 bases, with 16 bases left between them. The CDR3 coding sequence is TGCGCCAGCAGCCAAGATTGGGGGGGATCGCCGGAAGCTTTCTTT. Amino acids: CASSQDWGGSPEAFF.

In its sample, this clonotype ranks as medium-sized. This chain joins TRBV7-9 and TRBJ2-1, with TRBD1 as a possible D gene (6 bases). Trimming stripped 4 bases from V and 15 bases from J, with 16 bases between. The CDR3 totals 12 residues. Germline CDR1 and CDR2: SEHNR and FQNEAQ (reference sequence). The CDR3, as DNA: TGTGCCAGCAGCTCCGATAGGTCAGGGGCGTTCTTC. Translated, it gives CASSSDRSGAFF.

There are a few counts of this clonotype. The chain employs TRBV6-6 and TRBJ2-7; D perhaps matches TRBD1 (6 bases). Trimming removed 8 bases from V and 6 bases from J, with 23 bases in between. CDR1 is MNHNY and CDR2 is SVGAGI in the germline V gene (reference sequence). The CDR3 covers 15 residues. The CDR3: CASSPPGQGYVEQYF. The CDR3 bases are TGTGCCAGCTCCCCCCCGGGACAAGGATATGTCGAGCAGTACTTC.